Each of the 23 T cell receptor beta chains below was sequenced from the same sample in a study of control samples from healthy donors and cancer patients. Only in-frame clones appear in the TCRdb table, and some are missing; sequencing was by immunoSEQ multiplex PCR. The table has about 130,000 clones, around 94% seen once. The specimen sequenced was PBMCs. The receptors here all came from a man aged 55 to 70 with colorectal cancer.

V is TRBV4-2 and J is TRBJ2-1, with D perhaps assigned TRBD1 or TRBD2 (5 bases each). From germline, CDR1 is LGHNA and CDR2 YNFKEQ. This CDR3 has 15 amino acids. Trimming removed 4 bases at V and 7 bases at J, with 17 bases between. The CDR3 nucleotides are TGTGCCAGCAGCCGCACCTGGGGGTCGGGAAATGAGCAGTTCTTC. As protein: CASSRTWGSGNEQFF.

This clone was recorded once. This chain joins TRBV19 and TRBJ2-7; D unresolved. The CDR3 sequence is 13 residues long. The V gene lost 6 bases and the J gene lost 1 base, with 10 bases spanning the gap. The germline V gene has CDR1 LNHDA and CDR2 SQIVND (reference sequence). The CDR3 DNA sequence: TGTGCCAGTAGAAACGTGGGATCCTACGAGCAGTACTTC. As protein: CASRNVGSYEQYF.

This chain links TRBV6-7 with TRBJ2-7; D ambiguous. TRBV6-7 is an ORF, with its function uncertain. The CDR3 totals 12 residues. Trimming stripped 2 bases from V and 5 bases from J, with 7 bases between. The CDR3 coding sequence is TGTGCCAGCAGTTACCCCTGTAACGAGCAGTACTTC. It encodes CASSYPCNEQYF.

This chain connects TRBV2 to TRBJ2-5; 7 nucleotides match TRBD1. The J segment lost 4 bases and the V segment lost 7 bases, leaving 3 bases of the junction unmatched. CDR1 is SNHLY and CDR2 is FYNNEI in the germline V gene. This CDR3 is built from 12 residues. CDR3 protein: CASTTGRETQYF. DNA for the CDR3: TGTGCCAGCACGACAGGGCGAGAGACCCAGTACTTC.

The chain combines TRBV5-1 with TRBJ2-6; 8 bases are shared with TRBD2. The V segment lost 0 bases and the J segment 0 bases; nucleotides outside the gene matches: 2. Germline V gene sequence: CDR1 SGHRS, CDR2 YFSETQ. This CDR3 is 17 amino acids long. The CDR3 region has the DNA TGCGCCAGCAGCTTGGCCGGGAGGGTCTCTGGGGCCAACGTCCTGACTTTC. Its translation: CASSLAGRVSGANVLTF.

The CDR3 nucleotides read TGCGCCAGCAGCGGACAGGGGAATGAAAAACTGTTTTTT. Translation: CASSGQGNEKLFF. The V gene is TRBV5-1, the J gene TRBJ1-4; 9 positions agree with TRBD1. Losses at the gene ends were 4 bases for V and 5 bases for J; bases not matched to a gene: 0. Germline V lookup: CDR1 SGHRS, CDR2 YFSETQ. The CDR3 is made up of 13 amino acids.

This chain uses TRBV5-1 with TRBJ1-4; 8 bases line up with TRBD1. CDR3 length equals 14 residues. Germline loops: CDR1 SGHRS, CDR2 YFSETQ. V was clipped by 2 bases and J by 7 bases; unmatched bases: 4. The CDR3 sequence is CASSFDRGPEKLFF. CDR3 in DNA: TGCGCCAGCAGCTTTGACAGGGGACCTGAAAAACTGTTTTTT.

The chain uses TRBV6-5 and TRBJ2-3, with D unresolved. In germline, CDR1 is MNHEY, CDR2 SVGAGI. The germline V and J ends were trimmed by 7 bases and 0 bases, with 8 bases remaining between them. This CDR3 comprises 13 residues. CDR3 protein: CASMGTSTDTQYF. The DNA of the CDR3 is TGTGCCAGCATGGGTACTAGCACAGATACGCAGTATTTT.

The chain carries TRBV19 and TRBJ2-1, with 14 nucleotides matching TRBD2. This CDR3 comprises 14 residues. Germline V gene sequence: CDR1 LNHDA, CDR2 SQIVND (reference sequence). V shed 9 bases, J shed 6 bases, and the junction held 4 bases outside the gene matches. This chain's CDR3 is CASRLAGGLNEQFF. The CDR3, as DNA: TGTGCCAGCAGACTAGCGGGGGGGCTCAATGAGCAGTTCTTC.

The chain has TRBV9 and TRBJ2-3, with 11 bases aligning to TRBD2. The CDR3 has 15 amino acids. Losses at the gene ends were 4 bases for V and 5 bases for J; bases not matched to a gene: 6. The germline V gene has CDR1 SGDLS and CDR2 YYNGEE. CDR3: CASSQTSGVGDTQYF. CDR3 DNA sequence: TGTGCCAGCAGCCAGACTAGCGGGGTAGGAGATACGCAGTATTTT.

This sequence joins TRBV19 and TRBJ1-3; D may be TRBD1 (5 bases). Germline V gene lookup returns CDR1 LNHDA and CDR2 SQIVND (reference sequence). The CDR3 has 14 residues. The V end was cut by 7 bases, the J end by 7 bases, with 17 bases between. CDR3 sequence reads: CASTVPREGNTIYF. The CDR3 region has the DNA TGTGCCAGTACCGTACCCAGGGAGGGGAACACCATATATTTT.

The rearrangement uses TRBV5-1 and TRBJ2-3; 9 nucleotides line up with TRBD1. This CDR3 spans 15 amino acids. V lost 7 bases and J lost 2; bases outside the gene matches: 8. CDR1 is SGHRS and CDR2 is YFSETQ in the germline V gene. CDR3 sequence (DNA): TGCGCCAGCTCCCAACAGGGGGCTAACACAGATACGCAGTATTTT. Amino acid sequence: CASSQQGANTDTQYF.

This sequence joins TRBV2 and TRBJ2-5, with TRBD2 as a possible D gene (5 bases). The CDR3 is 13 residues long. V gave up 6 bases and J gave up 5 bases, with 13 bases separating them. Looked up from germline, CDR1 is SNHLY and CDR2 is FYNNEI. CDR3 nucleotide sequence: TGTGCCAGCAGCCTCTCAGTAGCGGAGACCCAGTACTTC. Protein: CASSLSVAETQYF.

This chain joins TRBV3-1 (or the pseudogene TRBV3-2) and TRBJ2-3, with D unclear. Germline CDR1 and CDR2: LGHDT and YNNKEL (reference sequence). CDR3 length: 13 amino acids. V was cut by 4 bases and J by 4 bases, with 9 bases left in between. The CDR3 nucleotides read TGTGCCAGCAGCCTCTCATCGGCAGATACGCAGTATTTT. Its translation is CASSLSSADTQYF.

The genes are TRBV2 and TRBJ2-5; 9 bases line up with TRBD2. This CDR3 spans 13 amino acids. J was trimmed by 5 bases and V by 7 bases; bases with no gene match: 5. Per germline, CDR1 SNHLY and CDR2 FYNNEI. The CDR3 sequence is CASTLAGGETQYF. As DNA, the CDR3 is TGTGCCAGCACACTGGCGGGGGGGGAGACCCAGTACTTC.

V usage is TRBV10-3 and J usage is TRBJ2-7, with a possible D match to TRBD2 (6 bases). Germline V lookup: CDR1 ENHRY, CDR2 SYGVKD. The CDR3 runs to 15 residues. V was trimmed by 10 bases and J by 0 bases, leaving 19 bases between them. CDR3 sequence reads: CATGLGLQSSYEQYF. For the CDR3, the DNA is TGTGCCACAGGCCTGGGACTTCAGAGCTCCTACGAGCAGTACTTC.

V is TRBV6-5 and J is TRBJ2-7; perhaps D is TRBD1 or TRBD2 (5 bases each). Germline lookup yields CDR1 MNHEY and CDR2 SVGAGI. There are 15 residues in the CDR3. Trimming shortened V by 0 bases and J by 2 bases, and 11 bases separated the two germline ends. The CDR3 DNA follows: TGTGCCAGCAGTTACTCCTTTCCGGGGCCCTACGAGCAGTACTTC. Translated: CASSYSFPGPYEQYF.

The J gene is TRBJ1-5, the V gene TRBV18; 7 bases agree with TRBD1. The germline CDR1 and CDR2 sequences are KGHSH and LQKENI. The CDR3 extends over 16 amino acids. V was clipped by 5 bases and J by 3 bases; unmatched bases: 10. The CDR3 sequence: CASSETGTLDNQPQHF. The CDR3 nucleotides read TGTGCCAGCTCAGAGACAGGGACGTTGGACAATCAGCCCCAGCATTTT.

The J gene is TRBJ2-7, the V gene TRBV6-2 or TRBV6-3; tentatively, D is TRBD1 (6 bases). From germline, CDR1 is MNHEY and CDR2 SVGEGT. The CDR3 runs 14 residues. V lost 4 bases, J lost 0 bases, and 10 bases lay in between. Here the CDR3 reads CASSFDRSSYEQYF. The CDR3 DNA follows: TGTGCCAGCAGTTTTGACAGGTCCTCCTACGAGCAGTACTTC.

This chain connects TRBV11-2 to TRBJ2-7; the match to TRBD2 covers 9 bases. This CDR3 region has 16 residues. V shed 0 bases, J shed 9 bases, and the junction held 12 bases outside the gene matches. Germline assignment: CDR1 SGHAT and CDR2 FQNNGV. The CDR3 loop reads CASSLEERGDPWGQYF. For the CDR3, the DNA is TGTGCCAGCAGCTTAGAGGAGCGGGGGGATCCCTGGGGGCAGTACTTC. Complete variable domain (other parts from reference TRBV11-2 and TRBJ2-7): EAGVAQSPRYKIIEKRQSVAFWCNPISGHATLYWYQQILGQGPKLLIQFQNNGVVDDSQLPKDRFSAERLKGVDSTLKIQPAKLEDSAVYLCASSLEERGDPWGQYFGPGTRLTVT.

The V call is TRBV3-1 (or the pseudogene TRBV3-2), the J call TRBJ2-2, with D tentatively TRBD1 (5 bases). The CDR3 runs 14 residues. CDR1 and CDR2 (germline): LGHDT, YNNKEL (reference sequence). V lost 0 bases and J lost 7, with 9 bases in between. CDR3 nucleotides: TGTGCCAGCAGCCAAGAAGGGGCGAGCGGGGAGCTGTTTTTT. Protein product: CASSQEGASGELFF.

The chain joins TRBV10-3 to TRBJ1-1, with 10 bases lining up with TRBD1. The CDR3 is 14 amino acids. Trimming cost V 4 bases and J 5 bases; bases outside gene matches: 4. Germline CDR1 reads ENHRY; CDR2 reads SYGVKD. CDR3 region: CAISGGQGETEAFF. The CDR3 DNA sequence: TGTGCCATCAGTGGTGGACAGGGGGAGACTGAAGCTTTCTTT.

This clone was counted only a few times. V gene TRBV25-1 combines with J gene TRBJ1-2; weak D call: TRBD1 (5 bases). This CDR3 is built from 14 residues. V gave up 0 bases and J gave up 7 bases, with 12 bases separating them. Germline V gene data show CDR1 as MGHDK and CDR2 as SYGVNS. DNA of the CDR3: TGTGCCAGCAGTGAATATGGGGGAGCGGGTGGCTACACCTTC. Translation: CASSEYGGAGGYTF.